The clone carrying this T cell receptor (beta chain) was counted a few times. Its target is not known. This sample was included in a study of early T cells in non-severe SARS-CoV-2 infection. Study at large: The study sequenced bulk RNA from unsorted whole blood, with chains unpaired.

Overall study results and limits: Clonotype matching in VDJdb favored anti-spike CD8 responses and did not capture private and CD4 specificities.

The V gene's germline CDR1 is MNHNS and CDR2 SASEGT. Trimming took 6 bases from V and 0 from J, leaving 12 bases between them. This CDR3 is built from 15 residues. Molecules of cDNA were individually given unique molecular identifiers that were attached to them. TCRdb re-called the 5' RACE reads through MiXCR, storing one row per CDR3 protein. Of about 77,000 distinct CDR3 sequences listed, over 4% are singletons. This sample comprised whole blood, obtained at baseline. The clonotype was recovered from an adult who was a healthcare worker with PCR-confirmed SARS-CoV-2 infection or an uninfected control (not recorded which). This rearrangement joins TRBV6-1 to TRBJ2-4; D gene uncertain. This chain's CDR3 is CASSGRSLAKNIQYF. CDR3 sequence (DNA): TGTGCCAGCAGCGGACGGTCGCTAGCCAAAAACATTCAGTACTTC.